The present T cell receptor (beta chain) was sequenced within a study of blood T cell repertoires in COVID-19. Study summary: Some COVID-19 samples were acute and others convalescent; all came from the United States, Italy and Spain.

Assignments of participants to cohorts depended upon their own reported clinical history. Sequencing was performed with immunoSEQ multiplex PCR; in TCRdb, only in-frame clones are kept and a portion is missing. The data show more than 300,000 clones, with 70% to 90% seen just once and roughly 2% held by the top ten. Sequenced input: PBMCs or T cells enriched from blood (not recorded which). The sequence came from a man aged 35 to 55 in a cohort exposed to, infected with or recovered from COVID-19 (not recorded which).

The CDR3 sequence is CASSSRDRGFNYGYTF. Here the CDR3 DNA reads TGTGCCAGTAGCAGCCGGGACAGGGGTTTTAACTATGGCTACACCTTC. J is TRBJ1-2 and V is TRBV19; 10 bases align to TRBD1. The V and J ends lost 6 bases and 1 base, in that order; junction bases with no gene match: 8. This CDR3 spans 16 amino acids. Per germline, CDR1 LNHDA and CDR2 SQIVND (reference sequence).